This T cell receptor (beta chain) was recovered during a study of graft-versus-host responses after intestinal transplantation. Notes on the study in general: Elevated graft-versus-host to host-versus-graft clonal ratios in allografts were recorded for patients with graft-donor T cell macrochimerism.

This clone was observed a single time. Antigen unknown. The method was immunoSEQ multiplex PCR; TCRdb's version includes in-frame clones alone and lacks a portion of them. The sample records around 50,000 clones, approximately 90% being singletons. V lost 5 bases and J lost 3, with 17 bases in between. The CDR3 contains 15 residues. CDR1 and CDR2 from the germline V gene are MDHEN and SYDVKM. Sequencing used PBMCs, obtained 26 days after transplant. The receptor's source is a human patient who received an intestinal transplant, so some T cells may come from the graft donor. The chain combines TRBV28 with TRBJ2-7; maybe TRBD2 (5 bases). DNA of the CDR3: TGTGCCAGCAGTCCTGGACTCCCAGGCGGCTACGAGCAGTACTTC. Protein product: CASSPGLPGGYEQYF.